This T cell receptor beta chain was sequenced for a study of graft-versus-host responses after intestinal transplantation. About the study: For around 3 years after anti-thymocyte globulin induction, all recipients took tacrolimus and steroids.

The V end was cut by 7 bases, the J end by 1 base, with 16 bases between. Germline lookup yields CDR1 MNHNS and CDR2 SASEGT. The CDR3 runs 15 residues. Assay used: immunoSEQ multiplex PCR; TCRdb lists only in-frame clones, some missing. Of around 110,000 clones listed, less than 95% were seen once; the top ten hold roughly 0.2%. Note on this clone: Its antigen is unidentified.

The TCR sequence derives from a human donor who received an intestinal transplant. Source: unstimulated CD4+ T cells sorted from spleen or lymph node cells, taken before intestinal transplant. The gene calls are TRBV6-1 and TRBJ1-2; D not certain. The CDR3 sequence: CASIPQAAVNYGYTF. The CDR3 DNA reads as TGTGCCAGCATCCCCCAGGCAGCCGTTAACTATGGCTACACCTTC.